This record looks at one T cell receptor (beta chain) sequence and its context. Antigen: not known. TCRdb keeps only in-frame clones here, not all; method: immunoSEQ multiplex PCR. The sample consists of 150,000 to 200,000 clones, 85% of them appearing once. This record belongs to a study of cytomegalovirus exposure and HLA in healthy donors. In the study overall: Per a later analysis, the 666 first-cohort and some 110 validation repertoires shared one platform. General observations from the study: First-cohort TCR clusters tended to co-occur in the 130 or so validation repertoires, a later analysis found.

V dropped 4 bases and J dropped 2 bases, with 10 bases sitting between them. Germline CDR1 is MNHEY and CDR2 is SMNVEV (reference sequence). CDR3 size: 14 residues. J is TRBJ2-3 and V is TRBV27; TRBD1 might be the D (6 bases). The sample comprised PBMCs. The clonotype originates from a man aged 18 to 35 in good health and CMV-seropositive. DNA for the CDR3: TGTGCCAGCAGTTCTGGACAGCTCACAGATACGCAGTATTTT. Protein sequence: CASSSGQLTDTQYF.